This TCR beta chain emerged from a study of naive and memory T cell subsets. Study-wide results and limits: Delayed type IV hypersensitivity infiltration was taken to explain higher tuberculin-site TCR counts.

The CDR3 contains 15 residues. The ends lost 6 bases at V and 6 bases at J; junction bases unmatched: 8. Germline V CDR1 and CDR2: SNHLY, FYNNEI. Ligated cDNA underwent four rounds of PCR with nested alpha and beta constant region primers and SP2. TCRdb recomputed calls from the UMI-ligation and nested PCR reads with MiXCR, one row per CDR3 protein. The table has around 33,000 distinct CDR3 sequences, approximately 7.1% seen once. The treatment denotes: skin biopsy from PPD injection site in Mantoux-positive individual. The library had UMIs added by 3' ligation of an oligonucleotide to TCR cDNA. Note on this clonotype: Its specificity is unknown.

V gene TRBV2 combines with J gene TRBJ2-1; 10 bases fit TRBD1. This material consisted of skin, taken from a tuberculin skin test site. The TCR sequence derives from an adult in good health. DNA for the CDR3: TGTGCCAGCAGCGGCGGGACAGGGGTAGCCAATGAGCAGTTCTTC. Translation gives CASSGGTGVANEQFF.